The 8 T cell receptor beta chains below all came from one sample that was sequenced in a study of blood T cell repertoires in COVID-19. Generated by immunoSEQ multiplex PCR, the TCRdb table keeps only in-frame clones and is missing some. The table includes fewer than 450,000 clones, approximately 89% detected once. The sample comprised peripheral blood. The source of these receptors is a woman aged 18-29 years who had recovered from COVID-19.

The chain uses TRBV9 and TRBJ2-3; no reliable D call. The CDR3 contains 15 residues. V dropped 4 bases and J dropped 2 bases, with 14 bases sitting between them. CDR1 and CDR2 (germline): SGDLS, YYNGEE. In DNA form, the CDR3 reads TGTGCCAGCAGCCCTTTTAGAGGAAACACAGATACGCAGTATTTT. Protein: CASSPFRGNTDTQYF.

The rearrangement joins TRBV14 to TRBJ1-2, with D possibly TRBD1 on 5 matching bases. Per the germline V gene, CDR1 is SGHDN and CDR2 is FVKESK. Trimming stripped 4 bases from V and 0 bases from J, with 12 bases between. The CDR3 totals 15 residues. CDR3 coding DNA: TGTGCCAGCAGCCCGCTTGCGGGGGCTAACTATGGCTACACCTTC. It specifies CASSPLAGANYGYTF.

V is TRBV18 and J is TRBJ1-2; possibly TRBD1 for D (5 bases). Germline V lookup: CDR1 KGHSH, CDR2 LQKENI. V was clipped by 5 bases and J by 3 bases, with 13 bases between them. CDR3 length equals 14 residues. The CDR3 here is CASSYIQGYYGYTF. CDR3 coding DNA: TGTGCCAGCTCATACATTCAGGGCTACTATGGCTACACCTTC.

This clone was observed a single time. The rearrangement joins TRBV29-1 to TRBJ1-1, with D unclear. Trimming left V 4 bases short and J 1 base short, with 10 bases between. Looked up from germline, CDR1 is SQVTM and CDR2 is ANQGSEA. The CDR3 sequence is 13 residues long. The CDR3 loop is CSVAYSGNTEAFF. DNA of the CDR3: TGCAGCGTTGCTTATTCAGGGAACACTGAAGCTTTCTTT.

The chain couples TRBV5-6 to TRBJ1-1, with 8 bases identical to TRBD1. From germline, CDR1 is SGHDT and CDR2 YYEEEE. The CDR3 is made up of 13 amino acids. After removal of 1 base from V and 8 bases from J, the junction contained 4 bases not matched to a gene. The CDR3 protein is CASSLPTGGEAFF. In DNA form, the CDR3 reads TGTGCCAGCAGCTTGCCCACAGGGGGGGAAGCTTTCTTT. Full variable domain (outside the CDR3, taken from reference TRBV5-6 and TRBJ1-1): DAGVTQSPTHLIKTRGQQVTLRCSPKSGHDTVSWYQQALGQGPQFIFQYYEEEERQRGNFPDRFSGHQFPNYSSELNVNALLLGDSALYLCASSLPTGGEAFFGQGTRLTVV.

The chain recombines TRBV5-1 with TRBJ1-4, with TRBD1 identical over 9 bases. Looked up from germline, CDR1 is SGHRS and CDR2 is YFSETQ. The CDR3 is 14 residues long. V dropped 4 bases and J dropped 6; count of bases not matched to a gene: 4. DNA of the CDR3: TGCGCCAGCAGCCCGGGACAGGGTTATGAAAAACTGTTTTTT. This codes for CASSPGQGYEKLFF.

This chain links TRBV3-1 (or the pseudogene TRBV3-2) with TRBJ1-2; D may be TRBD1 (6 bases). V lost 0 bases, J lost 8 bases, and 13 bases lay in between. The V gene's germline CDR1 is LGHDT and CDR2 YNNKEL (reference sequence). The CDR3 has 14 residues. CDR3 sequence reads: CASSQEQGVEGYTF. The CDR3 DNA reads as TGTGCCAGCAGCCAAGAACAGGGAGTGGAAGGCTACACCTTC.

V and J are TRBV5-1 and TRBJ2-2, with 7 nucleotides matching TRBD2. J was trimmed by 5 bases and V by 4 bases; bases with no gene match: 14. The CDR3 length is 17 residues. Germline loops: CDR1 SGHRS, CDR2 YFSETQ. CDR3 in amino acids: CASSPLARGIGTGELFF. CDR3 nucleotides: TGCGCCAGCAGCCCACTTGCGCGGGGGATTGGGACCGGGGAGCTGTTTTTT.